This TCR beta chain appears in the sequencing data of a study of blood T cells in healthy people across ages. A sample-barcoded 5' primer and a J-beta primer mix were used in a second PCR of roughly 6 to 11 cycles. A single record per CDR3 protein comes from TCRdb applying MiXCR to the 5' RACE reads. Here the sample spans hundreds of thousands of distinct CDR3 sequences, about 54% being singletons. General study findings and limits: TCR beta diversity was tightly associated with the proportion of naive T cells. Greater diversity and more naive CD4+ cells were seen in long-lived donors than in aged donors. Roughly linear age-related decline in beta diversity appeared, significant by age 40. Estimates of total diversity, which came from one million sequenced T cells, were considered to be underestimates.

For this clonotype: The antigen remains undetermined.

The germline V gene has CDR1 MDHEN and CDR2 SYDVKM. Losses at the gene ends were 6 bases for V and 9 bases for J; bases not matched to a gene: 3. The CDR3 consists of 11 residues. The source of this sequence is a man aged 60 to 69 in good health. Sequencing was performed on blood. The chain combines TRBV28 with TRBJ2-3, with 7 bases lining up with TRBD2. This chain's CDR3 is CASSAGDTQYF. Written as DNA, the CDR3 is TGTGCCAGCAGCGCGGGGGACACGCAGTATTTT.